The next 27 T cell receptor beta chains were all read from a single sample in a study of monozygotic twins with inflammatory bowel disease. TCRdb re-called the 5' RACE reads; one entry per CDR3 protein, DNA not given. The sample has about 140,000 distinct CDR3 sequences. Material: blood. These receptors came from a human donor with ulcerative colitis or Crohn's disease, or a healthy co-twin of an affected twin (not recorded which).

This chain joins TRBV29-1 and TRBJ2-7; TCRdb names TRBD2, which stays unverified in the absence of DNA. In germline, CDR1 is SQVTM, CDR2 ANQGSEA. The CDR3 is 14 residues long. The CDR3 is CSVEGAGGLGEQYF.

The chain recombines TRBV5-1 with TRBJ2-7; TCRdb names TRBD2, which stays unverified in the absence of DNA. The CDR3 runs 15 residues. Germline CDR1 and CDR2: SGHRS and YFSETQ. The CDR3 sequence: CASSFGRERSYEQYF.

The genes are TRBV5-5 and TRBJ2-3. Per the germline V gene, CDR1 is SGHKS and CDR2 is YYEKEE (reference sequence). There are 15 residues in the CDR3. CDR3: CASSLDATSTDTQYF.

The J gene is TRBJ2-1, the V gene TRBV5-5. Germline V gene lookup returns CDR1 SGHKS and CDR2 YYEKEE (reference sequence). The CDR3 spans 12 residues. The CDR3: CASSFGNVEQFF.

This sequence joins TRBV27 and TRBJ1-2; as DNA is missing, the TRBD1 call by TCRdb cannot be tested. The CDR3 contains 14 residues. Germline V gene lookup returns CDR1 MNHEY and CDR2 SMNVEV (reference sequence). CDR3 protein: CASSLSRQFYGYTF.

The rearrangement links TRBV6-2 or TRBV6-3 to TRBJ2-3; there is no DNA to check the TCRdb D call of TRBD2. The germline V gene encodes CDR1 MNHEY and CDR2 SVGEGT. CDR3 size: 16 residues. This chain's CDR3 is CASRHRLAGITDTQYF.

This chain joins TRBV27 and TRBJ2-3. Germline V lookup: CDR1 MNHEY, CDR2 SMNVEV (reference sequence). This CDR3 is 15 amino acids long. CDR3 residues: CASSLSGLALDTQYF.

V usage is TRBV3-1 and J usage is TRBJ2-1; the TRBD2 assignment by TCRdb is unverifiable without DNA. The CDR3 loop spans 17 amino acids. CDR1 and CDR2 from the germline V gene are LGHDT and YNNKEL (reference sequence). The CDR3 loop reads CASSHKLAGFNYNEQFF.

CDR3 amino acids: CSARPLLAGEQETQYF. The chain joins TRBV20-1 to TRBJ2-5; TCRdb's assignment of TRBD2 cannot be checked, as there is no DNA. CDR1 DFQATT and CDR2 SNEGSKA come from the germline V gene (reference sequence). The CDR3 is 16 amino acids.

This chain joins TRBV19 and TRBJ1-1. The germline CDR1 and CDR2 sequences are LNHDA and SQIVND (reference sequence). This CDR3 is 14 amino acids long. The chain's CDR3 is CASRWTNRNTEAFF.

The chain joins TRBV5-1 to TRBJ1-3; TCRdb selects TRBD1, and the lack of DNA leaves this call unchecked. The CDR3 is made up of 16 amino acids. CDR1 is SGHRS and CDR2 is YFSETQ in the germline V gene. CDR3 residues: CASSTASGTGGNTIYF.

The chain employs TRBV10-3 and TRBJ2-6; TCRdb designates TRBD1, a call that cannot be tested without DNA. Germline-derived CDR1 and CDR2 are ENHRY and SYGVKD. This CDR3 has 16 residues. The CDR3 loop is CAISEAGVSGANVLTF.

V is TRBV20-1 and J is TRBJ2-2; TCRdb calls TRBD2, which cannot be checked without DNA. CDR3 size: 16 residues. The germline CDR1 and CDR2 sequences are DFQATT and SNEGSKA (reference sequence). The CDR3 loop is CSARGWTSGGTGELFF.

The rearrangement links TRBV6-6 to TRBJ1-3; with no DNA, the TCRdb D assignment of TRBD1 cannot be verified. Germline assignment: CDR1 MNHNY and CDR2 SVGAGI (reference sequence). This CDR3 contains 14 residues. The CDR3 sequence is CASTWTPSGNTIYF.

The genes are TRBV5-1 and TRBJ2-7. CDR1 SGHRS and CDR2 YFSETQ come from the germline V gene. The CDR3 length is 14 residues. Here the CDR3 reads CASSLGESSYEQYF.

The chain carries TRBV4-2 and TRBJ2-1; TCRdb names TRBD2, which stays unverified in the absence of DNA. CDR1 LGHNA and CDR2 YNFKEQ come from the germline V gene. The CDR3 runs 18 residues. CDR3 sequence: CASSQDYLAGGRYNEQFF.

The chain combines TRBV11-3 with TRBJ2-7. Germline loops: CDR1 SGHNT, CDR2 YENEEA. The CDR3 spans 15 residues. CDR3 residues: CASSLGSDGLYEQYF.

This CDR3 reads CASSFGQFEQYF. The rearrangement joins TRBV5-5 to TRBJ2-7. The germline gives CDR1 SGHKS, CDR2 YYEKEE (reference sequence). The CDR3 runs to 12 residues.

This chain uses TRBV20-1 with TRBJ2-1. Germline V gene lookup returns CDR1 DFQATT and CDR2 SNEGSKA (reference sequence). The CDR3 has 12 residues. CDR3 sequence: CSARGQYNEQFF.

CDR3 sequence reads: CASSPAGTSGLYNEQFF. The rearrangement links TRBV7-9 to TRBJ2-1; TCRdb returns TRBD2, unconfirmable since there is no DNA. Germline assignment: CDR1 SEHNR and CDR2 FQNEAQ (reference sequence). The CDR3 is 17 amino acids.

This chain links TRBV20-1 with TRBJ2-5; absent DNA, TCRdb's TRBD2 call cannot be checked. CDR1 DFQATT and CDR2 SNEGSKA come from the germline V gene (reference sequence). This CDR3 is 12 amino acids long. The CDR3 protein is CSARTRGETQYF.

The CDR3 loop reads CASSQDHWGGAKNIQYF. The rearrangement joins TRBV4-2 to TRBJ2-4; TCRdb reports TRBD1, a call that lacks DNA to check it against. The CDR3 runs 17 residues. Germline CDR1 is LGHNA and CDR2 is YNFKEQ.

This chain links TRBV12-3 or TRBV12-4 with TRBJ1-1; as DNA is missing, the TRBD1 call by TCRdb cannot be tested. The CDR3 is 18 amino acids. The CDR3 loop reads CASSPRVFGLGMNTEAFF.

The rearrangement uses TRBV24-1 and TRBJ2-7; checking the TCRdb D call of TRBD1 is not possible without DNA. Germline V gene data show CDR1 as KGHDR and CDR2 as SFDVKD. The CDR3 length is 15 residues. CDR3 sequence: CATSGGTADSYEQYF.

The chain is built from TRBV18 and TRBJ2-5; with no DNA, the TCRdb D assignment of TRBD2 cannot be verified. The CDR3 is 17 residues long. Germline assignment: CDR1 KGHSH and CDR2 LQKENI. The CDR3: CASSPSSLGLGQETQYF.

The chain carries TRBV27 and TRBJ1-5; TCRdb picks TRBD1, but there is no DNA to check that call. The CDR3 loop spans 14 amino acids. Germline CDR1 is MNHEY and CDR2 is SMNVEV (reference sequence). CDR3 in amino acids: CASSLGGRSLPQHF.

This chain uses TRBV6-5 with TRBJ1-3; TCRdb's D gene call, TRBD1, goes unchecked for lack of DNA. CDR3 size: 19 residues. Per the germline V gene, CDR1 is MNHEY and CDR2 is SVGAGI. The CDR3 is CASSYLSPGQIFSGNTIYF.